The T cell receptor beta chain under discussion was sequenced for a study of blood T cell repertoires in COVID-19. In the source study's methods: Nucleated cell counts were estimated from reference gene primer amplification. TCRdb's copy holds only in-frame clones and misses some; the assay was immunoSEQ multiplex PCR. V and J calls and clone size come straight from that table; D and trimming were deduced from the DNA. The repertoire holds some 240,000 clones, with 75% to 90% as singletons. V was cut by 6 bases and J by 4 bases, with 12 bases left in between. The CDR3 spans 13 residues. Germline-derived CDR1 and CDR2 are MNHEY and SVGAGI. This clone came up a few times.

The rearrangement links TRBV6-5 to TRBJ1-1; D is uncertain. Sequenced: peripheral blood. The receptor's source is a woman in her sixties with active or convalescent COVID-19. CDR3: CASRYSRGTEAFF. CDR3 bases: TGTGCCAGCAGATACAGCCGGGGCACTGAAGCTTTCTTT.